These 10 T cell receptor beta chains originate from one sample sequenced in a study of cytomegalovirus exposure and HLA in healthy donors. A multiplex PCR was run with 60 Vbeta primers and 13 Jbeta primers. Only in-frame clones appear in the TCRdb table, and some are missing; sequencing was by immunoSEQ multiplex PCR. This table has under 95,000 clones, approximately 76% appearing once. The source material was PBMCs. These receptors all come from a man aged 30-40 years in good health and CMV-seropositive.

The V gene is TRBV7-9, the J gene TRBJ1-6; TRBD1 matches at 8 bases. The germline V gene has CDR1 SEHNR and CDR2 FQNEAQ (reference sequence). J lost 6 bases, V lost 5 bases, and 6 bases had no gene match. This CDR3 has 15 amino acids. The DNA for the CDR3 is TGTGCCAGCAGCAGAGGGACAGGCGGTAATTCACCCCTCCACTTT. Translation gives CASSRGTGGNSPLHF.

The CDR3 coding sequence is TGTGCCAGCAGCATGACAGAGAATAATTCACCCCTCCACTTT. Translating it yields CASSMTENNSPLHF. The rearrangement links TRBV5-6 to TRBJ1-6, with TRBD1 as a possible D gene (5 bases). The V gene lost 4 bases and the J gene lost 5 bases, with 10 bases spanning the gap. The germline gives CDR1 SGHDT, CDR2 YYEEEE. This CDR3 contains 14 residues.

This chain connects TRBV4-3 to TRBJ2-1, with 10 positions matching TRBD2. This CDR3 has 16 residues. The germline V gene encodes CDR1 LGHNA and CDR2 YSLEER. With 0 bases clipped from V and 9 bases from J, the junction kept 8 bases outside the gene matches. CDR3 protein: CASSQDILAGVGEQFF. CDR3 sequence (DNA): TGCGCCAGCAGCCAAGATATCCTAGCGGGAGTTGGTGAGCAGTTCTTC.

The rearrangement uses TRBV2 and TRBJ2-1, with D tentatively TRBD1 (5 bases). Germline loops: CDR1 SNHLY, CDR2 FYNNEI. This CDR3 has 15 amino acids. Trimming took 3 bases from V and 0 from J, leaving 9 bases between them. DNA for the CDR3: TGTGCCAGCAGTGATTGGACAATCTCCTACAATGAGCAGTTCTTC. Translation: CASSDWTISYNEQFF.

The chain joins TRBV19 to TRBJ1-2; D is possibly TRBD1 (6 bases). V was clipped by 6 bases and J by 6 bases, with 17 bases between them. The germline V gene has CDR1 LNHDA and CDR2 SQIVND (reference sequence). The CDR3 sequence is 14 residues long. The CDR3, as DNA: TGTGCCAGTAGGGACAGCCGATCTGGCAATGGCTACACCTTC. This gives the protein CASRDSRSGNGYTF.

The J gene is TRBJ2-3, the V gene TRBV9; 7 bases are shared with TRBD1. The V and J ends lost 4 bases and 0 bases, in that order; junction bases with no gene match: 17. CDR3 length: 19 amino acids. CDR1 and CDR2 from the germline V gene are SGDLS and YYNGEE. The CDR3 DNA reads as TGTGCCAGCAGCCAAAGAATAGGGGGCGGCCCCACTAGCACAGATACGCAGTATTTT. Its protein is CASSQRIGGGPTSTDTQYF. The variable domain in full, completed from reference TRBV9 and TRBJ2-3, reads DSGVTQTPKHLITATGQRVTLRCSPRSGDLSVYWYQQSLDQGLQFLIQYYNGEERAKGNILERFSAQQFPDLHSELNLSSLELGDSALYFCASSQRIGGGPTSTDTQYFGPGTRLTVL.

The chain couples TRBV7-3 to TRBJ2-3; TRBD2 aligns across 7 bases. Trimming cost V 3 bases and J 4 bases; bases outside gene matches: 4. The CDR3 sequence is 14 residues long. CDR1 and CDR2 (germline): SGHTA, FQGTGA. DNA of the CDR3: TGTGCCAGCAGCTTGGGGGGAGGGGCAGATACGCAGTATTTT. This gives the protein CASSLGGGADTQYF. The whole variable domain, filled in from reference TRBV7-3 and TRBJ2-3, reads GAGVSQTPSNKVTEKGKYVELRCDPISGHTALYWYRQSLGQGPEFLIYFQGTGAADDSGLPNDRFFAVRPEGSVSTLKIQRTERGDSAVYLCASSLGGGADTQYFGPGTRLTVL.

The chain uses TRBV10-3 and TRBJ1-5; tentative D call: TRBD1 (5 bases). V lost 10 bases and J 0 bases, leaving 19 bases between the germline ends. Germline V gene data show CDR1 as ENHRY and CDR2 as SYGVKD. The CDR3 length is 16 residues. The CDR3 sequence: CAKGRRGPGSNQPQHF. CDR3 in DNA: TGTGCCAAAGGGCGAAGGGGCCCTGGTAGCAATCAGCCCCAGCATTTT.

The chain combines TRBV5-1 with TRBJ2-4, with a possible D match to TRBD2 (6 bases). The ends were cut back, 0 bases at V and 1 base at J, with 11 bases in the middle. The CDR3 covers 16 residues. The germline gives CDR1 SGHRS, CDR2 YFSETQ. CDR3 region: CASSLEAGTAKNIQYF. The CDR3 bases are TGCGCCAGCAGCTTGGAGGCGGGAACGGCCAAAAACATTCAGTACTTC.

Of note for this clone: Germline and junction disagree at one end, which may indicate a read error. As DNA, the CDR3 is TGTGCCAGCAGTTACGGGGACAGGGGGACCACTGAAGCTTTCTTT. Translating it yields CASSYGDRGTTEAFF. The V gene is TRBV10-3, the J gene TRBJ1-1; TRBD1 matches at 11 bases. Germline assignment: CDR1 ENHRY and CDR2 SYGVKD. There are 15 residues in the CDR3.